Here is one T cell receptor beta chain with its context. Its antigen is unknown. No conserved phenylalanine or tryptophan ends this CDR3, so it is likely a read error. One entry per CDR3 protein results from TCRdb running MiXCR on the reads. The table shows 350,000 to 550,000 distinct CDR3 sequences, with under 40% occurring only once. These data originate in a study of T cell repertoires in cytomegalovirus infection. Regarding the study as a whole: HLA-C-restricted TCR beta clonotypes specific for CMV led the ex vivo response.

Sequencing was carried out using PBMCs. The TCR sequence derives from a human donor in good health (CMV status not recorded). Some clones in this sample may be carry-over from other donors' samples.

CDR3 nucleotides: TGTGCCACCAGCGCTGGGGGGACAGGGTACACCGGGGAGCTGTTTTTG. Translating it yields CATSAGGTGYTGELFL. The chain is built from TRBV15 and TRBJ2-2; 9 bases line up with TRBD1. The CDR3 loop spans 16 amino acids. Germline lookup yields CDR1 LNHNV and CDR2 YYDKDF (reference sequence). The ends lost 5 bases at V and 3 bases at J; junction bases unmatched: 7.